The next 21 T cell receptor beta chains were all read from a single sample in a study of human T cells and chemical hapten exposure. TCRdb recomputed calls from the RACE reads with MiXCR, one row per CDR3 protein. The sample records 130,000 or so distinct CDR3 sequences, more than 7.5% being singletons. Time point noted: healthy volunteer bleed at 2 weeks. Extraction of total RNA was performed on unfractionated whole blood. Sequencing input: whole blood. The receptors originated from a male donor in good health. Some clones in this sample may be carry-over from other donors' samples.

A few counts support this clonotype. In nucleotides, the CDR3 is TGTGCCAGCAGCTTGAAGTTAATGGGACAGGGGGCTGGCTACACCTTC. Protein product: CASSLKLMGQGAGYTF. J is TRBJ1-2 and V is TRBV5-4; TRBD1 agrees at 12 bases. Germline V gives CDR1 SGHNT, CDR2 YYREEE (reference sequence). Trimming at V came to 1 base and at J to 7 bases, leaving 8 bases not matched to a gene. The CDR3 spans 16 residues.

On this clonotype itself: A much larger clone sits a single nucleotide away, making a read error possible. V usage is TRBV12-3 or TRBV12-4 and J usage is TRBJ1-5; D is unresolved. The CDR3 contains 16 residues. V shed 6 bases and J shed 2 bases, with 17 bases lying between them. CDR3 sequence (DNA): TGTGCCAGCAGGGCGTCAAGGGCGGCGGGCAATCAGCCCCAGCATTTT. Translation: CASRASRAAGNQPQHF.

This clonotype turned up a few times. The DNA of the CDR3 is TGTGCCAGCAGCCCTGACCCGTTCACGTCCTACGAGCAGTACTTC. It translates to CASSPDPFTSYEQYF. The chain carries TRBV7-9 and TRBJ2-7; no clear D. Germline V gene sequence: CDR1 SEHNR, CDR2 FQNEAQ (reference sequence). Trimming removed 5 bases at V and 1 base at J, with 15 bases between. The CDR3 extends over 15 amino acids.

This clonotype was seen only a few times. V is TRBV6-1 and J is TRBJ1-1; a possible D gene is TRBD1 (5 bases). The CDR3 is 15 residues long. Trimming took 4 bases from V and 1 from J, leaving 13 bases between them. Germline V gene lookup returns CDR1 MNHNS and CDR2 SASEGT. The CDR3 region is CASSGTGLGNTEAFF. The CDR3 DNA reads as TGTGCCAGCAGTGGGACGGGACTTGGGAACACTGAAGCTTTCTTT.

Ten or more counts support this clonotype. CDR3 protein: CASSHERGDSYEQYF. As DNA, the CDR3 is TGTGCCAGCAGCCACGAACGGGGGGACTCCTACGAGCAGTACTTC. This chain links TRBV3-1 with TRBJ2-7; 7 nucleotides agree with TRBD2. V gave up 3 bases and J gave up 0 bases; unmatched junction bases: 5. Germline CDR1 and CDR2: LGHDT and YNNKEL (reference sequence). This CDR3 comprises 15 residues.

This clonotype was seen a few times. The V and J genes are TRBV5-4 and TRBJ2-1; 10 positions match TRBD2. The CDR3 covers 15 residues. V was pared by 1 base and J by 6 bases, with 4 bases of the junction left unmatched. Germline assignment: CDR1 SGHNT and CDR2 YYREEE (reference sequence). CDR3 loop: CASSLKRGGRNEQFF. CDR3 in DNA: TGTGCCAGCAGCTTGAAGCGGGGGGGCCGCAATGAGCAGTTCTTC.

This clonotype was seen ten or more times. The V and J genes are TRBV5-4 and TRBJ2-1; D remains unclear. CDR1 is SGHNT and CDR2 is YYREEE in the germline V gene (reference sequence). V lost 2 bases, J lost 0 bases, and 9 bases lay in between. This CDR3 comprises 15 residues. CDR3 in DNA: TGTGCCAGCAGCTTTTGGCGGATCTCCTACAATGAGCAGTTCTTC. Translation: CASSFWRISYNEQFF.

The V and J genes are TRBV5-5 and TRBJ1-4; the D is unclear. The CDR3 loop spans 17 amino acids. Trimming stripped 0 bases from V and 0 bases from J, with 12 bases between. Germline CDR1 SGHKS, CDR2 YYEKEE (reference sequence). Written as DNA, the CDR3 is TGTGCCAGCAGCTTGGCGAGGGCCTCTGCAACTAATGAAAAACTGTTTTTT. Protein: CASSLARASATNEKLFF.

Ten or more counts support this clonotype. This sequence joins TRBV7-2 and TRBJ2-1; D is possibly TRBD2 (6 bases). This CDR3 has 12 residues. V dropped 5 bases and J dropped 12 bases, with 14 bases sitting between them. In germline, CDR1 is SGHTA, CDR2 FQGNSA. Here the CDR3 DNA reads TGTGCCAGCAGCCCCAGGCGGGGAGGGCAGTTCTTC. Its translation: CASSPRRGGQFF. The whole variable domain, filled in from reference TRBV7-2 and TRBJ2-1, reads GAGVSQSPSNKVTEKGKDVELRCDPISGHTALYWYRQSLGQGLEFLIYFQGNSAPDKSGLPSDRFSAERTGGSVSTLTIQRTQQEDSAVYLCASSPRRGGQFFGPGTRLTVL.

The rearrangement links TRBV5-5 to TRBJ2-6, with TRBD1 matching 7 bases. The J segment lost 3 bases and the V segment lost 4 bases, leaving 4 bases of the junction unmatched. This CDR3 is built from 15 residues. CDR1 is SGHKS, CDR2 YYEKEE, per germline (reference sequence). In nucleotides, the CDR3 is TGTGCCAGCAGCGACAGGGTAGATGGGGCCAACGTCCTGACTTTC. It yields the protein CASSDRVDGANVLTF.

V usage is TRBV5-4 and J usage is TRBJ2-5; tentative D call: TRBD1 (6 bases). Per the germline V gene, CDR1 is SGHNT and CDR2 is YYREEE (reference sequence). This CDR3 is 16 amino acids long. V was cut by 4 bases and J by 4 bases, with 20 bases left in between. CDR3 nucleotide sequence: TGTGCCAGCAGCAAAGTCGGTGGGCAGGGGCCAGAGACCCAGTACTTC. It yields the protein CASSKVGGQGPETQYF. Full variable domain (outside the CDR3, taken from reference TRBV5-4 and TRBJ2-5): ETGVTQSPTHLIKTRGQQVTLRCSSQSGHNTVSWYQQALGQGPQFIFQYYREEENGRGNFPPRFSGLQFPNYSSELNVNALELDDSALYLCASSKVGGQGPETQYFGPGTRLLVL.

This clonotype was counted between two and nine times. V gene TRBV9 combines with J gene TRBJ2-1, with 10 bases matching TRBD2. Trimming cost V 4 bases and J 7 bases; bases outside gene matches: 8. The germline V gene encodes CDR1 SGDLS and CDR2 YYNGEE. The CDR3 extends over 15 amino acids. In DNA, the CDR3 is TGTGCCAGCAGCCCCTCTAGCGGGAGTTGGAATGAGCAGTTCTTC. Its protein product is CASSPSSGSWNEQFF. The full variable domain, rest sourced from reference TRBV9 and TRBJ2-1, is DSGVTQTPKHLITATGQRVTLRCSPRSGDLSVYWYQQSLDQGLQFLIQYYNGEERAKGNILERFSAQQFPDLHSELNLSSLELGDSALYFCASSPSSGSWNEQFFGPGTRLTVL.

The rearrangement links TRBV6-5 to TRBJ1-3, with D hard to call. The CDR3 loop spans 15 amino acids. The germline V gene encodes CDR1 MNHEY and CDR2 SVGAGI. V was pared by 0 bases and J by 0 bases, with 6 bases between. CDR3 sequence reads: CASSYSEHSGNTIYF. The CDR3 DNA reads TGTGCCAGCAGTTACTCAGAACACTCTGGAAACACCATATATTTT.

This clonotype was observed at least ten times. This chain joins TRBV27 and TRBJ1-1, with 12 bases matching TRBD1. The germline CDR1 and CDR2 sequences are MNHEY and SMNVEV (reference sequence). The CDR3 runs to 16 residues. Losses at the gene ends were 8 bases for V and 2 bases for J; bases not matched to a gene: 9. CDR3 protein: CASPPGTGGANTEAFF. DNA of the CDR3: TGTGCCAGCCCTCCCGGGACAGGGGGCGCAAACACTGAAGCTTTCTTT.

The chain joins TRBV19 to TRBJ1-6, with TRBD1 matching 8 bases. This CDR3 has 17 amino acids. V shed 5 bases, J shed 0 bases, and the junction held 6 bases outside the gene matches. Germline lookup yields CDR1 LNHDA and CDR2 SQIVND (reference sequence). In DNA form, the CDR3 reads TGTGCCAGTAGTGAACGGACAGGGAGCTCCTATAATTCACCCCTCCACTTT. Protein: CASSERTGSSYNSPLHF.

This clonotype was detected only a few times. This chain uses TRBV27 with TRBJ2-1; 10 bases are a match to TRBD1. Germline CDR1 and CDR2: MNHEY and SMNVEV (reference sequence). The CDR3 contains 19 residues. V shed 4 bases, J shed 7 bases, and the junction held 19 bases outside the gene matches. The CDR3 DNA reads as TGTGCCAGCAGTTCCGGGACAGGGGACTTAATAGACGTTTCGAATGAGCAGTTCTTC. This translates into CASSSGTGDLIDVSNEQFF.

Comments on this clonotype: A much bigger clone sits one base away, suggesting this may be a read error. The genes are TRBV7-9 and TRBJ1-1; no reliable D call. CDR1 and CDR2 (germline): SEHNR, FQNEAQ (reference sequence). The CDR3 extends over 15 amino acids. V lost 6 bases, J lost 2 bases, and 16 bases lay in between. CDR3 nucleotides: TGTGCCAGCAGACCTACCCCCCAAACCAACACTGAAGCTTTCTTT. It translates to CASRPTPQTNTEAFF. The whole variable domain, remainder taken from reference TRBV7-9 and TRBJ1-1, is DTGVSQNPRHKITKRGQNVTFRCDPISEHNRLYWYRQTLGQGPEFLTYFQNEAQLEKSRLLSDRFSAERPKGSFSTLEIQRTEQGDSAMYLCASRPTPQTNTEAFFGQGTRLTVV.

The V call is TRBV6-1, the J call TRBJ2-1; possible D gene TRBD1, 6 bases. Germline-derived CDR1 and CDR2 are MNHNS and SASEGT. V lost 2 bases to trimming and J lost 0 bases, with 14 bases between them. This CDR3 spans 17 amino acids. The CDR3 is CASSEFGTPSSYNEQFF. CDR3 bases: TGTGCCAGCAGTGAATTCGGGACACCCAGCTCCTACAATGAGCAGTTCTTC.

This clonotype has ten or more counts. The chain is built from TRBV6-1 and TRBJ2-3, with 7 nucleotides matching TRBD2. With 0 bases clipped from V and 3 bases from J, the junction kept 6 bases outside the gene matches. The CDR3 is 16 residues long. Germline lookup yields CDR1 MNHNS and CDR2 SASEGT. CDR3 nucleotides: TGTGCCAGCAGTGAAGCGTGGGGGGGAGATACAGATACGCAGTATTTT. This gives the protein CASSEAWGGDTDTQYF.

The gene calls are TRBV20-1 and TRBJ2-3; 11 bases map to TRBD2. CDR3 size: 16 residues. Germline assignment: CDR1 DFQATT and CDR2 SNEGSKA (reference sequence). V was pared by 3 bases and J by 4 bases, with 9 bases of the junction left unmatched. CDR3 amino acids: CSASPLAGAGSDTQYF. CDR3 in DNA: TGCAGTGCTAGCCCACTAGCGGGAGCGGGGTCAGATACGCAGTATTTT.

This clonotype came up a few times. This chain joins TRBV4-2 and TRBJ2-1; possibly TRBD2 for D (6 bases). V was trimmed by 0 bases and J by 0 bases, leaving 15 bases between them. The germline CDR1 and CDR2 sequences are LGHNA and YNFKEQ. This CDR3 has 18 residues. CDR3: CASSQDGMAGTSYNEQFF. The CDR3 DNA sequence: TGTGCCAGCAGCCAAGATGGGATGGCGGGGACCTCCTACAATGAGCAGTTCTTC.